Here is one T cell receptor (beta chain) with its context. The antigen is unknown. It was template switching that added a universal primer site, and there were unique molecular identifiers on the cDNA. TCRdb redid the calling of the 5' RACE reads with MiXCR, one entry per CDR3 protein. The sample contains around 230,000 distinct CDR3 sequences, 9.4% of which appear only once. The record originates from a study of identical twins. Findings and limits, study-wide: Cross-sectional statistics, not tracking of the same donors, supported the conclusions. Sequences that were beta out-of-frame showed weaker excess twin sharing. A lower insertion count was a feature of abundant cord blood beta clonotypes, with no such feature in memory repertoires.

This CDR3 is 14 amino acids long. The trim removed 4 bases at V and 6 bases at J, leaving 3 bases unmatched. The germline gives CDR1 SGHRS, CDR2 YFSETQ. Sequenced material: memory (CD45RO+) T cells sorted from blood. The V and J genes are TRBV5-1 and TRBJ2-1; 11 positions match TRBD1. The receptor was isolated from a young woman in good health. CDR3 nucleotide sequence: TGCGCCAGCAGCCCCGGGACAGGGGGCAATGAGCAGTTCTTC. This codes for CASSPGTGGNEQFF. The whole variable domain, filled in from reference TRBV5-1 and TRBJ2-1, reads KAGVTQTPRYLIKTRGQQVTLSCSPISGHRSVSWYQQTPGQGLQFLFEYFSETQRNKGNFPGRFSGRQFSNSRSEMNVSTLELGDSALYLCASSPGTGGNEQFFGPGTRLTVL.